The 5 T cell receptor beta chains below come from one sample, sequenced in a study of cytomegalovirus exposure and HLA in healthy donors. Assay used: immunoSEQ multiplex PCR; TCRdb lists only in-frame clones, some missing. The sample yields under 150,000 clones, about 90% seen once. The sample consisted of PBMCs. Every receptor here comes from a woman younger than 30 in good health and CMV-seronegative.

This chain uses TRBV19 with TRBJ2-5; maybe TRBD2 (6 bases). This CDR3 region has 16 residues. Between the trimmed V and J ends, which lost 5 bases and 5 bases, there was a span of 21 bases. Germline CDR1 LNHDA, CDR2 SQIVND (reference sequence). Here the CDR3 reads CASSPRPGPRGETQYF. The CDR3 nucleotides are TGTGCCAGTAGTCCTAGACCTGGACCCCGGGGGGAGACCCAGTACTTC.

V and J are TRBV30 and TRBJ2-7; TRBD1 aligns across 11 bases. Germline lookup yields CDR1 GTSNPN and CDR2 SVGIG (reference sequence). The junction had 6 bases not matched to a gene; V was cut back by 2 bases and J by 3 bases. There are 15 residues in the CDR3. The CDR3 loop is CAWSRSGTGGYEQYF. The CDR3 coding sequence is TGTGCCTGGAGTCGATCGGGGACAGGGGGCTACGAGCAGTACTTC.

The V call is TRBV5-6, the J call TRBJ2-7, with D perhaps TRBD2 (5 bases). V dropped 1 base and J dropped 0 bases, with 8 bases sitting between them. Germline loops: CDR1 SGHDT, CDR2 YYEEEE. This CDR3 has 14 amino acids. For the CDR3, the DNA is TGTGCCAGCAGCTTGTGGAGCGGCTCCTACGAGCAGTACTTC. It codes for CASSLWSGSYEQYF.

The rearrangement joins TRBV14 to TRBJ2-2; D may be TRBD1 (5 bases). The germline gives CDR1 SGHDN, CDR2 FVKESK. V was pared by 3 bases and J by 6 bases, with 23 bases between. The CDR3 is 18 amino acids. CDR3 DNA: TGTGCCAGCAGCCACATAAGACTTAAGGGGTCTAAGGCCGGGGAGCTGTTTTTT. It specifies CASSHIRLKGSKAGELFF.

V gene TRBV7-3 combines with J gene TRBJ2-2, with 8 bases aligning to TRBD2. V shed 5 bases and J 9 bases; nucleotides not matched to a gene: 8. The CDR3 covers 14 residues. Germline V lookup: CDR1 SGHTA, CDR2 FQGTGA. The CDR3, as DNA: TGTGCCAGCAGCCCCTCGGGAGGGGGTTGGGAGCTGTTTTTT. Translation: CASSPSGGGWELFF.